This T cell receptor beta chain is drawn from a study of radiation and T cells in renal cell carcinoma. Specified time point: baseline pretreatment blood. Documented treatment: 15 Gy SBRT to primary tumor, nephrectomy 4 weeks later. Clear cell pathology was present in this patient's renal cell carcinoma. This table comes from immunoSEQ multiplex PCR, and its TCRdb copy is limited to in-frame clones, with some not included. The sample contains around 140,000 clones, 83% of which appear only once. This TCR was sampled from a woman between 50 and 59 years old with renal cell carcinoma. This material consisted of blood, taken from a patient whose treatment included radiotherapy and nephrectomy.

The CDR3 here is CASSSHRGTGAGTEAFF. The CDR3 coding sequence is TGCGCCAGCAGCTCGCACAGGGGGACCGGGGCGGGGACTGAAGCTTTCTTT. J is TRBJ1-1 and V is TRBV5-1, with 8 bases matching TRBD1. With 3 bases clipped from V and 5 bases from J, the junction kept 15 bases outside the gene matches. Per germline, CDR1 SGHRS and CDR2 YFSETQ. The CDR3 is made up of 17 amino acids.